Included here is one T cell receptor beta chain sequence, with context. What it binds is not known. Germline values: CDR1 KGHDR, CDR2 SFDVKD. With 6 bases removed from V and 12 bases from J, the gap between germline ends came to 26 bases. CDR3 length: 16 residues. Patients aged 18 to 65 with hyperthyroidism were newly diagnosed, with duration under 2 months. What was amplified from RNA transcripts were TCR beta CDR3 regions. The HTBI primer set was used in a first-round RT-PCR of the TCR CDR3. TCRdb re-derived calls from the multiplex PCR reads in MiXCR, one entry per CDR3 protein. The sample gives roughly 740,000 distinct CDR3 sequences, 16% of which show up once; roughly 8% is in the top ten. This sample stems from a study of T cells in Graves' hyperthyroidism and ophthalmopathy. Study conclusions and caveats: Expanded thyroid clonotypes (above 0.001) were mostly also found in blood.

This TCR was recovered from a young man with Graves' hyperthyroidism. The V and J genes are TRBV24-1 and TRBJ2-1; TRBD1 or TRBD2 may be the D gene (7 bases each). Material: blood. The CDR3 sequence is CATSFSPGAGGDGQFF. The CDR3 DNA is TGTGCCACCAGTTTTTCCCCCGGGGCAGGGGGGGATGGGCAGTTCTTC.